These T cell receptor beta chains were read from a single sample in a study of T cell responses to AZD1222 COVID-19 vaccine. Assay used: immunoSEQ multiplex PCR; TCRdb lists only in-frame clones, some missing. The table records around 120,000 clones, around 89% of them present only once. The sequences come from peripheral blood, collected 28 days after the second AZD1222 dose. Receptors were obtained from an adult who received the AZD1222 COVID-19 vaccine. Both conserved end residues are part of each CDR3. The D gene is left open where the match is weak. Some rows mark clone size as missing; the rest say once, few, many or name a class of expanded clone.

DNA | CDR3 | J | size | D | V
TGCGCCAGCAGCCAGAGAACAGGGGAGACCCAGTACTTC | CASSQRTGETQYF | TRBJ2-5 | - | - | TRBV4-3
TGTGCCAGCAGCGAGCGGGAGCGGTCCTACAATGAGCAGTTCTTC | CASSERERSYNEQFF | TRBJ2-1 | - | TRBD2 | TRBV2
TGTGCCAGCAGCCCCCTCCCCAGGGGCTACTCACCCCTCCACTTT | CASSPLPRGYSPLHF | TRBJ1-6 | - | - | TRBV3-1/TRBV3-2
TGTGCCAGCGGATACTCACCCTACGAGCAGTACTTC | CASGYSPYEQYF | TRBJ2-7 | - | - | TRBV6-5
TGTGCCAGCAGGACAGGGGGGGGATATGGCTACACCTTC | CASRTGGGYGYTF | TRBJ1-2 | - | TRBD1 | TRBV25-1
TGTGCCAGCAGCTTAGTTACAGGGATACCTCAGCCCCAGCATTTT | CASSLVTGIPQPQHF | TRBJ1-5 | - | - | TRBV7-2
TGTGCCAGCACCAAAAGCGGGTCTGCTAACTATGGCTACACCTTC | CASTKSGSANYGYTF | TRBJ1-2 | few | - | TRBV6-5
TGTGCCAGTTATGTGGGCAGGGGAGGTAGCGACTATGGCTACACCTTC | CASYVGRGGSDYGYTF | TRBJ1-2 | once | - | TRBV19
TGTGCCAGCAGCCCGGCCGCGGATTCACCCCTCCACTTT | CASSPAADSPLHF | TRBJ1-6 | - | - | TRBV7-9
TGTGCCAGCAGCTTGGTTCGAGAGGCCGAGCAGTACTTC | CASSLVREAEQYF | TRBJ2-7 | - | - | TRBV5-4
TGCGCCAGCAGCTTGGCCGCGGGAGGGACTCAAGAGACCCAGTACTTC | CASSLAAGGTQETQYF | TRBJ2-5 | - | TRBD2 | TRBV5-1
TGTGCCAGCAGTTTATCGGCAGGGGCGAACACCGGGGAGCTGTTTTTT | CASSLSAGANTGELFF | TRBJ2-2 | few | - | TRBV27
TGTGCCAGCAGTTCGGGACAGGGATTTATTAACACCTTC | CASSSGQGFINTF | TRBJ1-2 | - | TRBD1 | TRBV6-6
TGTGCCAGCAGCTTAGCTGCGGTGGGGAATGAGCAGTTCTTC | CASSLAAVGNEQFF | TRBJ2-1 | - | - | TRBV7-3
TGTGCCAGCAGCTTCACAGATACGCAGTATTTT | CASSFTDTQYF | TRBJ2-3 | - | - | TRBV7-9
TGTGCCAGTAGTATTGGAGGGGGAGGGTTCGAAGGCAATCAGCCCCAGCATTTT | CASSIGGGGFEGNQPQHF | TRBJ1-5 | - | - | TRBV19
TGTGCCAGCAGTTTACGGGAGGGGACTGAAGCTTTCTTT | CASSLREGTEAFF | TRBJ1-1 | - | - | TRBV12-3/TRBV12-4
TGTGCCAGCAGCCAAGGTACCGGACAGGGTTTCTTT | CASSQGTGQGFF | TRBJ1-1 | - | TRBD1 | TRBV3-1/TRBV3-2
TGTGCCAGTAGTATGAGGGTGGGGAATCCCTCCCTCTACAATGAGCAGTTCTTC | CASSMRVGNPSLYNEQFF | TRBJ2-1 | - | - | TRBV19
TGTGCCAGCAGTTTGGGGTTTGTTTCACCCCTCCACTTT | CASSLGFVSPLHF | TRBJ1-6 | - | - | TRBV6-2/TRBV6-3
TGTGCCAGCAGTCAGGACAGCCGATGGCTGTTTTTT | CASSQDSRWLFF | TRBJ2-2 | - | - | TRBV12-3/TRBV12-4
TGTGCCAGTAGTATAGGAGGGCCGGAAGAAGAGACCCAGTACTTC | CASSIGGPEEETQYF | TRBJ2-5 | - | - | TRBV19
TGTGCCAGCAGCTCCCTAACAGGGGGCCTTTCACCCCTCCACTTT | CASSSLTGGLSPLHF | TRBJ1-6 | - | TRBD1 | TRBV7-2
TGTGCCAGCAGCGGTCGGAACAGGGAAGAGACCCAGTACTTC | CASSGRNREETQYF | TRBJ2-5 | - | - | TRBV21-1
TGTGCCAGTAGGCCCAGGGGAGGGCAGCCCCAGCATTTT | CASRPRGGQPQHF | TRBJ1-5 | - | - | TRBV19
TGTGCCAGCACCTTTGGGCCGGAAGGGGACTCCTACTATGGCTACACCTTC | CASTFGPEGDSYYGYTF | TRBJ1-2 | - | - | TRBV28
TGTGCCAGCAGCCCACAAGGGGGGGTCCAGGGGGAGACTGAGCAGTTCTTC | CASSPQGGVQGETEQFF | TRBJ2-1 | - | - | TRBV11-3
TGTGCCAGCCGAAGGCGGGGAGGGGGTTACGAGACCCAGTACTTC | CASRRRGGGYETQYF | TRBJ2-5 | - | - | TRBV5-6
TGTGCCAGTAGTATGGACAGGGGCAATCAGCCCCAGCATTTT | CASSMDRGNQPQHF | TRBJ1-5 | - | TRBD1 | TRBV19